This T cell receptor beta chain came from a study of HIV-infected patients and healthy controls. No cell fractionation was done, so the repertoire covers all unsorted peripheral blood T cells. Alpha and beta constant-region primers primed reverse transcription of approximately 0.55 ug RNA. Separate chain-specific third strand synthesis with multiplexing indices produced the alpha and beta libraries. Via MiXCR, TCRdb re-called the 5' RACE reads, giving one row per CDR3 protein. The repertoire consists of about 7,600 distinct CDR3 sequences, with 10% occurring once and the leading ten covering approximately 22%. This CDR3 comprises 12 residues. Per the germline V gene, CDR1 is MNHEY and CDR2 is SVGEGT. With 6 bases removed from V and 4 bases from J, the gap between germline ends came to 9 bases.

The receptor's source is an adult with HIV infection. The rearrangement uses TRBV6-2 or TRBV6-3 and TRBJ1-1; the D is unclear. This specimen consisted of blood, obtained before antiretroviral therapy. The CDR3 region is CASSRRFTEAFF. The CDR3 nucleotides read TGTGCCAGCAGCCGCCGTTTCACTGAAGCTTTCTTT.